A single T cell receptor beta chain is shown here with its context. It lacks a known antigen. No quality values exist for individual bases; no much larger clone is one base distant. The cohort comprised approximately 700 healthy bone marrow donors. Cohort members were all nominally healthy when sampled, although unrecorded immune exposures were likely present. The donor tested CMV seropositive and was one of the 289 seropositive cohort members. A peripheral blood sample was provided by each donor, and peripheral blood mononuclear cells were used for TCR beta sequencing. The Qiagen DNeasy Blood Extraction Kit was used to extract genomic DNA from the blood cell samples. The data stem from a study of cytomegalovirus exposure and HLA in healthy donors (dated by TCRdb to about 2017). For the wider study: In an earlier analysis of 550 to 750 of the donors, 276 Gb of sequence data and approximately 120 million unique TCR beta sequences from roughly 180 million T cells were reported. An early release that covered some 640 HLA-typed donors contained around 300 gigabases of sequencing data and tens of millions of unique TCR sequences. Of the 398 genotyped donors, roughly 80% fell in the genetic ancestry cluster associated with self-reported Caucasian donors. The study was designed to test whether signatures of past pathogen exposure could be identified by cataloging public T cell receptors. The study profiled the T cell repertoires of about 720 subjects by immunosequencing and related them to cytomegalovirus serostatus. A separate validation cohort of approximately 130 different subjects was used in addition to the roughly 670-subject first cohort. To predict cytomegalovirus infection status, the study combined high-throughput TCR immunosequencing, statistical association of individual TCRs with disease status, and machine learning. A later analysis re-analyzed previously published TCR beta repertoires from approximately 670 donors and added high-resolution HLA genotyping to study TCR occurrence patterns. The later analysis used no new phenotypic data to find candidate immune exposures, relying instead on TCR beta sequences and their occurrence across donors. An earlier analysis of 587 of the donors used high-throughput TCR beta sequencing to judge whether each TCR beta V gene segment behaved as functional or pseudogenic. Alongside the repertoire data, information on donor age, sex, ethnicity and CMV serostatus was compiled. A later genetic analysis took genome-wide SNP genotypes for about 65% of the 666 donors and used that subset as a discovery cohort. All discovery cohort repertoires had been generated using a single sequencing platform. HLA typing covered class I and class II loci at four-digit resolution. Typing coverage varied by locus: roughly 620-640 donors for A, B, C, DRB1 and DQB1; more than 500 for DQA1; around 610 for DPA1; approximately 490 for DPB1. About 5 DR-DQ haplotypes were handled as single units for association and clustering, since linkage in the cohort was strong. Among about 410 genotyped donors of the cohort, an average of about 240,000 unique TCR beta nucleotide sequences was sequenced per donor, of which approximately 18% were non-productive. What the work shows at the level of the full study, not this receptor alone: A group of highly shared sequence variants was considered likely to be a technical artifact of the sequencing pipeline. In a later analysis, HLA-associated TCR beta chains were found to be more clonally expanded and to have lower generation probabilities than equally common non-associated chains. In an earlier analysis of a few hundred of the donors, most TCR beta V segments were observed in productive rearrangements about 87% or about 30% of the time, broadly matching IMGT annotations. Because HLA typing was missing for some donors at each locus, association tests included only the typed subset. Sequencing depth was assumed to be roughly uniform across donors in the presence/absence analyses, though that assumption may not hold. An association between a missense DCLRE1C variant and V-gene and J-gene trimming of TCR beta chains was found in a later genetic analysis and replicated in an independent cohort. Assigning TCR associations to individual alleles was difficult when HLA alleles, especially DR and DQ, strongly co-occurred. According to a later analysis, TCR association rates differed among HLA loci, with DRB1 alleles showing the most associated TCRs and HLA-C alleles showing the fewest. In a later analysis, most CMV-associated TCR beta chains were found to appear HLA-restricted, with HLA associations seemingly driven largely by CMV exposure. The classifier was reported to diagnose cytomegalovirus status with high specificity and sensitivity in both the original cohort and the validation cohort. According to the authors, the approach could potentially be generalized to other disease states and immunological phenotypes. The study gave a list of 150 to 200 TCR beta chains associated with cytomegalovirus. Three of the identified cytomegalovirus-associated TCR beta chains were confirmed in vitro to be specific for cytomegalovirus antigens. The only immune exposure information available for the cohort was CMV serostatus. In a later genetic analysis, fewer N-insertions in productive TCRs were reported among donors in an Asian-associated ancestry cluster than the roughly 670-donor mean. Correlated functional status among segregating V segments might be attributable to linkage disequilibrium, but an unknown experimental factor could not be ruled out. Across donors, most TCR sequences were observed very rarely, whereas some public TCRs were present in many individuals. Several of the top co-occurrence clusters appeared to be linked to parvovirus B19, influenza, CMV and Epstein-Barr virus, according to a later analysis. A further reported finding was that TCR beta sequences accurately predicted the HLA-A and HLA-B alleles for most subjects in the first cohort. Because counts were too low, approximately 15 rarely observed V segments, including chromosome 9 orphons, were excluded from the earlier analysis of fewer than 650 of the donors. Specific HLA alleles were associated with 15,000 to 20,000 TCR beta sequences at a false discovery rate of 0.05 in a later analysis. Only TCR beta chains were sequenced in this cohort, and the absence of alpha or paired-chain data limited detectable features.

The receptor library was made with the immunoSEQ multiplex PCR assay. For the multiplex PCR, a mixture combining 60 forward primers for TCR Vbeta segments and 13 reverse primers for TCR Jbeta segments was used. The CDR3 region of rearranged TCR beta genes was amplified from genomic DNA with a multiplex PCR assay. The amplified TCR beta libraries were sequenced on the Illumina HiSeq System as 87-base-pair reads. The paper's data handling went like this. A later analysis tallied roughly 76 million unique TCR beta chains across the 650 to 750 repertoires, and around 9.9 million of those chains were shared by two or more donors. Raw reads were error-corrected and collapsed into unique sequences by a nearest-neighbor algorithm in which closely related sequences were merged to remove PCR and sequencing errors. V, D and J gene segments were assigned by aligning CDR3 sequences to IMGT reference sequences. For a sequence to be retained, at least a six-nucleotide match to both a V gene segment and a J gene segment was required. A rearrangement counted as productive if the CDR3 had no stop codons and remained in frame with V and J, and every other rearrangement counted as non-productive. Following IMGT convention, CDR3 was defined as the stretch from the second conserved V-encoded cysteine up to the conserved J-encoded phenylalanine. Sequences without an unambiguous match to a single V gene segment were excluded from the earlier analysis of about 640 of the donors. In an earlier analysis of 450 to 700 of the donors, V segments were called functional above 56.7% productive rearrangements and were called segregating when the between-donor standard deviation exceeded 5%. To diagnose cytomegalovirus status from the catalog of TCR beta chain sequences, a statistical classification framework was built. In a later analysis, TCR nucleotide sequences were compared against IMGT/GENE-DB human TR gene sequences so that V and J genes could be assigned. Using the TCRdist pipeline, a later analysis assigned CDR3 sequences along with most-parsimonious VDJ recombination scenarios. A later analysis defined each TCR beta chain by its CDR3 amino acid sequence plus V-gene family, and excluded reads lacking a unique V-gene family. To address suspected cross-contamination and a sequencing artifact, a later analysis removed approximately 600 highly shared, low-generation-probability nucleotide sequences. For each public chain, a later analysis derived a clonal expansion index from normalized ranks of inferred template counts within each repertoire. In a later analysis, generation probabilities were computed using a VDJ recombination model fitted to out-of-frame rearrangements, and the results were checked against IGoR. In a later analysis, TCR-TCR, TCR-HLA and TCR-CMV co-occurrence was scored with hypergeometric tests, and a repertoire-size bias correction was applied to TCR pairs. A later analysis estimated false discovery rates by permuting HLA or CMV assignments 20 times. A later analysis grouped co-occurring TCRs with DBSCAN, adding TCRdist sequence similarity when clustering within HLA-allele-positive subsets. Repertoires with fewer than 30,000 or more than 120,000 public chains were left out of co-occurrence clustering, as were five repertoires with anomalous nucleotide sharing. TCRdb stores this immuneACCESS table with in-frame sequences only. Part of the clones is absent; in the studies checked, under half of the shortfall reflects unresolved V genes, and no reason is known for the rest. The V and J calls and clone size come from that table; D and trimming were worked out from the DNA. For this sample there are over 150,000 clones; 70% to 90% appear just once. The ten largest make up approximately 2.5% of the sample.

The sample comprised PBMCs. The TCR comes from a man aged 25 to 45 in good health and CMV-seropositive.

In nucleotide form, the sequence is TGTGCCAGCAGCTTGGGGGGGACAGGGGGCAATCAGCCCCAGCATTTT. Translated, it gives CASSLGGTGGNQPQHF. The chain is assembled from TRBV5-8 and TRBJ1-5; 10 central nucleotides agree with TRBD1. CDR1 SGHTS and CDR2 YDEGEE are derived from the germline V gene. The CDR3 sequence holds 16 residues, the cysteine and phenylalanine included. Just the 48-base CDR3 DNA is kept, in frame starting at base 1. Relative to germline, V is missing 0 bases and J is missing 2 bases, with 2 bases of the junction outside any gene match. The CDR3 plus the reference TRBV5-8 and TRBJ1-5 genes for the other parts give the full variable domain: EAGVTQSPTHLIKTRGQQATLRCSPISGHTSVYWYQQALGLGLQFLLWYDEGEERNRGNFPPRFSGRQFPNYSSELNVNALELEDSALYLCASSLGGTGGNQPQHFGDGTRLSIL.